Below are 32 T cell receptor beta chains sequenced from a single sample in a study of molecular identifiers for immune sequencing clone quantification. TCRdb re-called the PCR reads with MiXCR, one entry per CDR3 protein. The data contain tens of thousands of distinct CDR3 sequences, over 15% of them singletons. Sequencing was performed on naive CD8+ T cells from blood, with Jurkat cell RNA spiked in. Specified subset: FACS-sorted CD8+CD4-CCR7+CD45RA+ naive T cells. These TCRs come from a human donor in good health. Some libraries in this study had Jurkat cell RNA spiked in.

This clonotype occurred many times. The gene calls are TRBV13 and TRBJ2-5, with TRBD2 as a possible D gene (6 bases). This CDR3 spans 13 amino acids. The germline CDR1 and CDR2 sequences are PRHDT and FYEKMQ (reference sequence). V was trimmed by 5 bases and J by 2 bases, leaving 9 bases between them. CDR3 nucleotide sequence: TGTGCCAGCAGCCCGGGACTTCAAGAGACCCAGTACTTC. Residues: CASSPGLQETQYF.

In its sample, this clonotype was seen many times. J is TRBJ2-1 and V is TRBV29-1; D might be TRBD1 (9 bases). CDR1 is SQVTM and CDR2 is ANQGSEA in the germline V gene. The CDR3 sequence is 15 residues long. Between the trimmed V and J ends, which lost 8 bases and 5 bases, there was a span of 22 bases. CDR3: CSTHGRDRVHNEQFF. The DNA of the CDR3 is TGCAGCACCCACGGGAGGGACAGGGTACACAATGAGCAGTTCTTC.

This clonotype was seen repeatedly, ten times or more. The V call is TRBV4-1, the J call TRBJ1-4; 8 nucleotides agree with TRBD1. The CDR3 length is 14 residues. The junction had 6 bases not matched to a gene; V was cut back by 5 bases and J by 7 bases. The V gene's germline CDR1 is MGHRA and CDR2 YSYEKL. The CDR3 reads CASSWGTGVEKLFF. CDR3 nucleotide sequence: TGCGCCAGCAGCTGGGGGACAGGTGTTGAAAAACTGTTTTTT.

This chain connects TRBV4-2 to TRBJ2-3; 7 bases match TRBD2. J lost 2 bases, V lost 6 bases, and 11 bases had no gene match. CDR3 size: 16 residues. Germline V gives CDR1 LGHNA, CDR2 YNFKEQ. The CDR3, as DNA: TGTGCCAGCAGGCAGGAGGGACTAAACCCCACAGATACGCAGTATTTT. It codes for CASRQEGLNPTDTQYF.

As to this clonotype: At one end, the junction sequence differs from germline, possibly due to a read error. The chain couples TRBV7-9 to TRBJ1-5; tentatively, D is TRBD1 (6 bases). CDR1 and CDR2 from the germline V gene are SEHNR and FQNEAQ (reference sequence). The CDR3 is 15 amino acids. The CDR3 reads CASSLGGQLNRPQHF. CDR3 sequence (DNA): TGTGCCAGCAGCCTAGGGGGGCAGCTAAATCGGCCCCAGCATTTT.

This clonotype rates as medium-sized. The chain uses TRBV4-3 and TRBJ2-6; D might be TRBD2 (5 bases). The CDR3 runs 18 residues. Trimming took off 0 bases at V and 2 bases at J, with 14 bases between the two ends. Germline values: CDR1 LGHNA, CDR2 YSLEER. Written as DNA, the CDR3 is TGCGCCAGCAGCCAAGATTACGAGGGATTCCCTGGGGCCAACGTCCTGACTTTC. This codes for CASSQDYEGFPGANVLTF.

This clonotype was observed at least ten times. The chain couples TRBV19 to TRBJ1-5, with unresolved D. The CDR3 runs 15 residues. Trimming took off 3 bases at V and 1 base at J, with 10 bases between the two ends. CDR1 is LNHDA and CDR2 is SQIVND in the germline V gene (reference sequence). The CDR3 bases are TGTGCCAGTAGTATGTTCAGGTCGAGCAATCAGCCCCAGCATTTT. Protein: CASSMFRSSNQPQHF.

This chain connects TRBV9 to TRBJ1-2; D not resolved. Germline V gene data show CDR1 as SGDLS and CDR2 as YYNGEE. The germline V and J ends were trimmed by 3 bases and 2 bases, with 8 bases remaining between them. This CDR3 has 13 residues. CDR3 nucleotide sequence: TGTGCCAGCAGCGCAAGGTTGAACTATGGCTACACCTTC. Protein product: CASSARLNYGYTF.

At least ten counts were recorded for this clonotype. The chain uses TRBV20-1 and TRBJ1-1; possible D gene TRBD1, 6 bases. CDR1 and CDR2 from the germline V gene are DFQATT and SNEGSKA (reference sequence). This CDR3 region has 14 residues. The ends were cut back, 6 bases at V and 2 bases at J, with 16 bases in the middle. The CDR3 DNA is TGCAGTGCCCAAAACGAGGGACAAAACACTGAAGCTTTCTTT. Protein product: CSAQNEGQNTEAFF.

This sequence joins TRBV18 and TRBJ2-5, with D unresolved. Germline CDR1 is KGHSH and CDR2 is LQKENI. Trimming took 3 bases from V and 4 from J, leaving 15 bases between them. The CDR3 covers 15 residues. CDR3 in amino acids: CASSPIPVRSETQYF. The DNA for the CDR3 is TGTGCCAGCTCACCGATCCCGGTCCGATCAGAGACCCAGTACTTC.

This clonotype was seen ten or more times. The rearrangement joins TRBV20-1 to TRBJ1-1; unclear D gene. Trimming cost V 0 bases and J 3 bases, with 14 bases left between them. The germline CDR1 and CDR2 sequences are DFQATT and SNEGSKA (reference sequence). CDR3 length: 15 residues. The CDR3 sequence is CSARDLYGEDTEAFF. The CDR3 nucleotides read TGCAGTGCTAGAGATCTCTATGGGGAAGACACTGAAGCTTTCTTT.

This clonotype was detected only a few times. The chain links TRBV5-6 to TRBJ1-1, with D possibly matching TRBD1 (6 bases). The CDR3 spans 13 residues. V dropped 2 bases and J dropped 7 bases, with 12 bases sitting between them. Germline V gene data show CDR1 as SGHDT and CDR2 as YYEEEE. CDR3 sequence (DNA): TGTGCCAGCAGCTTCGGGACAAGGGGTGAAGCTTTCTTT. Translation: CASSFGTRGEAFF. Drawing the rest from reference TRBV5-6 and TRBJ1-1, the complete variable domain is DAGVTQSPTHLIKTRGQQVTLRCSPKSGHDTVSWYQQALGQGPQFIFQYYEEEERQRGNFPDRFSGHQFPNYSSELNVNALLLGDSALYLCASSFGTRGEAFFGQGTRLTVV.

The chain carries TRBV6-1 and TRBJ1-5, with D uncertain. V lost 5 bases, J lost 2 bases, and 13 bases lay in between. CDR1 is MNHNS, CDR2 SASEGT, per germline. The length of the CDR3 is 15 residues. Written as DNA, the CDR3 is TGTGCCAGCAGTATACTAGTGGAGGGCAATCAGCCCCAGCATTTT. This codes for CASSILVEGNQPQHF.

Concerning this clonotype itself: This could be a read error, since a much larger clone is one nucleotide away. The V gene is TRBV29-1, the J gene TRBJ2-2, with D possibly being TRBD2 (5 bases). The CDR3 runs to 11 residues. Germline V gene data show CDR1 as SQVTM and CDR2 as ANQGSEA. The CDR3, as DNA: TGCAGCGTTAGGTACACCGGGGAGCTGCTTTTT. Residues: CSVRYTGELLF.

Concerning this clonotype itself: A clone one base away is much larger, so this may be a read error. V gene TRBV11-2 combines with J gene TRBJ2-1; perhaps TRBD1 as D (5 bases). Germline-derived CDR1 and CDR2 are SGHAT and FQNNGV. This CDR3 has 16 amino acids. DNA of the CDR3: TGTGCCAGCGGCTTAGTATTCCAGGGTGCCTACAATGAGCAGTTCTTC. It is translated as CASGLVFQGAYNEQFF.

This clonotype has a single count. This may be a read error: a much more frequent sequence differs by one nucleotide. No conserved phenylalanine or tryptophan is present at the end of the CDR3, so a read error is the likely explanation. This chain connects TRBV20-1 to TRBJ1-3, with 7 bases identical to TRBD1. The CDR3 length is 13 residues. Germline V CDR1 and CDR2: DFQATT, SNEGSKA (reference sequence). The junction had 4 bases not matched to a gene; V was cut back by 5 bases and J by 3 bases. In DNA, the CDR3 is TGCAGTGCTTACGACAGGGATGGAAACACCATATATTCT. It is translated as CSAYDRDGNTIYS.

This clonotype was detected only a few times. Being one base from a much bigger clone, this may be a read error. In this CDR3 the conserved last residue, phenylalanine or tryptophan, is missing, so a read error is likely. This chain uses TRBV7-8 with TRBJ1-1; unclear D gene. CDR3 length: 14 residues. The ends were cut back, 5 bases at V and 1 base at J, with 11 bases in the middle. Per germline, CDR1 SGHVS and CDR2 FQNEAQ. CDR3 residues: CASSPLAGNTEAFL. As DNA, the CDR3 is TGTGCCAGCAGCCCCCTGGCGGGGAACACTGAAGCTTTCCTT.

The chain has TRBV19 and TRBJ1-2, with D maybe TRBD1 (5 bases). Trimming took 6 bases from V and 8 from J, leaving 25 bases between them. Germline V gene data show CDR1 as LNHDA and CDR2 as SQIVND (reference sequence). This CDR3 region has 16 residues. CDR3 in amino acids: CASRFPTGLHGGGYTF. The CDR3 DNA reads TGTGCCAGTAGATTTCCGACGGGACTCCATGGAGGCGGCTACACCTTC.

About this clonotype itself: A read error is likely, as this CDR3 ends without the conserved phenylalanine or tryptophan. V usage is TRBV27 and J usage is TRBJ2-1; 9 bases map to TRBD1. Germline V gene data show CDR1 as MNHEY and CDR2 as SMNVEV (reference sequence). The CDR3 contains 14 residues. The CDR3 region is CASSMTGGYSEQFS. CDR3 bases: TGTGCCAGCAGTATGACAGGGGGTTACAGTGAGCAGTTCTCC.

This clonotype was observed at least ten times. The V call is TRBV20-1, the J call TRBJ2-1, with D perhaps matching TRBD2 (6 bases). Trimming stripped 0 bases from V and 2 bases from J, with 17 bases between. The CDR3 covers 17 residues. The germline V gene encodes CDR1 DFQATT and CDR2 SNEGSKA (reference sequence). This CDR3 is CSAREVIIAAPYNEQFF. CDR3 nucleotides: TGCAGTGCTAGAGAGGTCATCATAGCGGCCCCCTACAATGAGCAGTTCTTC.

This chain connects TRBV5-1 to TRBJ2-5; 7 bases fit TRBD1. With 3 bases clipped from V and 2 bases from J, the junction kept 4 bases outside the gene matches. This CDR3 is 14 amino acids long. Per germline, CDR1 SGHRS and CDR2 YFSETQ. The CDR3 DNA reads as TGCGCCAGCAGCTCGGACAGGTTTCAAGAGACCCAGTACTTC. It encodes CASSSDRFQETQYF.

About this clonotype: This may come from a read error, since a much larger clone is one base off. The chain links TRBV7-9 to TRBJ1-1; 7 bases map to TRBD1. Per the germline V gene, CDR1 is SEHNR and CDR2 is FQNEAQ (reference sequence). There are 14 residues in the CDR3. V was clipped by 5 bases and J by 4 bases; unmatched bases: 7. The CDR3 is CASSLQGLSTEAFF. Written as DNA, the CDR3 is TGTGCCAGCAGCCTACAGGGGTTAAGCACTGAAGCTTTCTTT.

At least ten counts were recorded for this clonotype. DNA of the CDR3: TGTGCCAGCTCGCTACCGGGACTAGCGGATATCAGCTCCTACGAGCAGTACTTC. Translation gives CASSLPGLADISSYEQYF. This chain uses TRBV18 with TRBJ2-7, with 11 bases that match TRBD2. The CDR3 is 18 amino acids. Germline lookup yields CDR1 KGHSH and CDR2 LQKENI. V lost 6 bases, J lost 0 bases, and 13 bases stayed unmatched.

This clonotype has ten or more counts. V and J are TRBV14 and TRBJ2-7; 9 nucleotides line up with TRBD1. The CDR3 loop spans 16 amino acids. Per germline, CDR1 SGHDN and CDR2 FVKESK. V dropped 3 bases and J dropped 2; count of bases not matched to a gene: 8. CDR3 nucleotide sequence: TGTGCCAGCAGCCACGGGCCCGGGACAGGGCCCTACGAGCAGTACTTC. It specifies CASSHGPGTGPYEQYF.

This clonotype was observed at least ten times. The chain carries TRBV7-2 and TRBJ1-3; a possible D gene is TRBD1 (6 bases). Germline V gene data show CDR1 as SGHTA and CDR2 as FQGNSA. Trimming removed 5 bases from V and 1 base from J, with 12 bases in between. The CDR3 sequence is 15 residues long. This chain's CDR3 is CASSPDRSSGNTIYF. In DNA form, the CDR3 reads TGTGCCAGCAGCCCCGACAGGTCTTCTGGAAACACCATATATTTT.

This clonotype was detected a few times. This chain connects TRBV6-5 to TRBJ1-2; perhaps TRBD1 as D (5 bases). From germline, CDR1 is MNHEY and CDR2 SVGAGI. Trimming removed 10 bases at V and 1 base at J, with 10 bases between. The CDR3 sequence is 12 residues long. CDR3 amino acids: CATTGGNYGYTF. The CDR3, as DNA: TGTGCCACGACGGGGGGTAACTATGGCTACACCTTC.

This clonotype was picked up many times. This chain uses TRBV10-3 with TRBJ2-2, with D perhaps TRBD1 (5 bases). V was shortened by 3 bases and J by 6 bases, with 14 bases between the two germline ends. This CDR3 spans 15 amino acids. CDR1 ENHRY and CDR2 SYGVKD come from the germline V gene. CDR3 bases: TGTGCCATCAGTGACTCGCAGGGTTTGGCCGGGGAGCTGTTTTTT. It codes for CAISDSQGLAGELFF.

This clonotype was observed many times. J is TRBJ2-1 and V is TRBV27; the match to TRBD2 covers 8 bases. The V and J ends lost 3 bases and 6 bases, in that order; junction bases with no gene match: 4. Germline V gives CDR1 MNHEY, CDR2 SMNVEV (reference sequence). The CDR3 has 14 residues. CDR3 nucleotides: TGTGCCAGCAGTTTCAGCGGGAGTCGCAATGAGCAGTTCTTC. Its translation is CASSFSGSRNEQFF.

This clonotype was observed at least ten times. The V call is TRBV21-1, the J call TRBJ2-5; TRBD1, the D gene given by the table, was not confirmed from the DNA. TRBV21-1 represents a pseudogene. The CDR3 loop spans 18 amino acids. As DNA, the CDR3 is TGTGCCAGCAGCAAAAAGGGCCTCCGGGACAGGGGGCAAGAGACCCAGTACTTC. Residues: CASSKKGLRDRGQETQYF.

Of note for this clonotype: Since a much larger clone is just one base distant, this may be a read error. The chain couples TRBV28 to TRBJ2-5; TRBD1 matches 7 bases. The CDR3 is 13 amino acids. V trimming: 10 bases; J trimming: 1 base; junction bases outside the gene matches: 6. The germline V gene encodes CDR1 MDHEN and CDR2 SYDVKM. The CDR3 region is CANRGPLQETQYF. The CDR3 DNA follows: TGTGCCAACAGGGGACCCCTCCAAGAGACCCAGTACTTC.

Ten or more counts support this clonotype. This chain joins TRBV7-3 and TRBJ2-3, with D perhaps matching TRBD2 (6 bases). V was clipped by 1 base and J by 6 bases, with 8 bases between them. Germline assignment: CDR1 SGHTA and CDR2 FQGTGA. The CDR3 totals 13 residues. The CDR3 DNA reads TGTGCCAGCAGCTTAATCCTAGCGGATACGCAGTATTTT. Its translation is CASSLILADTQYF.

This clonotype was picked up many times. In nucleotides, the CDR3 is TGTGCCAGCAGTTTACTCCTAGCGGGAGGGGAATTGTCTAGCACAGATACGCAGTATTTT. Translation gives CASSLLLAGGELSSTDTQYF. The V and J genes are TRBV28 and TRBJ2-3; TRBD2 agrees at 12 bases. The CDR3 runs 20 residues. J was trimmed by 0 bases and V by 2 bases; bases with no gene match: 12. CDR1 MDHEN and CDR2 SYDVKM come from the germline V gene. Full variable domain (missing parts from reference TRBV28 and TRBJ2-3): DVKVTQSSRYLVKRTGEKVFLECVQDMDHENMFWYRQDPGLGLRLIYFSYDVKMKEKGDIPEGYSVSREKKERFSLILESASTNQTSMYLCASSLLLAGGELSSTDTQYFGPGTRLTVL.